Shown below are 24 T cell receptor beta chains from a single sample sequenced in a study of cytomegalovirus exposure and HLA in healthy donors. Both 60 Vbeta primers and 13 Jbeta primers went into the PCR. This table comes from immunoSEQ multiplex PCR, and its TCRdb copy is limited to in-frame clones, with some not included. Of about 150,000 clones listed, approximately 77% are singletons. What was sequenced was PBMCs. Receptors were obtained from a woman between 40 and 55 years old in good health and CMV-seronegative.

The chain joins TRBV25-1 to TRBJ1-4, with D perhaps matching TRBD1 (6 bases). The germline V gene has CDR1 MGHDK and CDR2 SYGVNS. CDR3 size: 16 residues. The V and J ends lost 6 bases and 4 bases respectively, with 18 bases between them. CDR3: CASRTRAGEGNEKLFF. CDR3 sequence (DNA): TGTGCCAGCAGGACAAGGGCAGGGGAGGGTAATGAAAAACTGTTTTTT. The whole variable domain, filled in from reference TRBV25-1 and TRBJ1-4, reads EADIYQTPRYLVIGTGKKITLECSQTMGHDKMYWYQQDPGMELHLIHYSYGVNSTEKGDLSSESTVSRIRTEHFPLTLESARPSHTSQYLCASRTRAGEGNEKLFFGSGTQLSVL.

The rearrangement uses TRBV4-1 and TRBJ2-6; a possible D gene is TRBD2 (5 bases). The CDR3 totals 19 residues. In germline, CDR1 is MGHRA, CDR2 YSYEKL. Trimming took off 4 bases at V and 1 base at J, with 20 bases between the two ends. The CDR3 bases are TGCGCCAGCAGCCGAGATGGTGGCGGATGGAGGTCTGGGGCCAACGTCCTGACTTTC. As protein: CASSRDGGGWRSGANVLTF.

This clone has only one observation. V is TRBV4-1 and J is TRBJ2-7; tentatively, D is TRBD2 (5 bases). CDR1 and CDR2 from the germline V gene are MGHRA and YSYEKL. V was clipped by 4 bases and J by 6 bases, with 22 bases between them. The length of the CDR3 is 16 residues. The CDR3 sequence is CASSPVGGAGVREQYF. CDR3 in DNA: TGCGCCAGCAGCCCAGTAGGAGGAGCCGGAGTACGCGAGCAGTACTTC.

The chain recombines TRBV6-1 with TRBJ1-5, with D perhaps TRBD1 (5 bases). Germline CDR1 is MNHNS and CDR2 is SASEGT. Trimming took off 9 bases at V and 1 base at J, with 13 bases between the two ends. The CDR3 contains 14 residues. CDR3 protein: CASNWGRSNQPQHF. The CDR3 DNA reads TGTGCCAGTAACTGGGGCAGGAGCAATCAGCCCCAGCATTTT.

The CDR3, as DNA: TGTGCCTGGAGTGTCTATACAGCGCTAGGGGCCGGGGAGCTGTTTTTT. Residues: CAWSVYTALGAGELFF. This rearrangement joins TRBV30 to TRBJ2-2; D might be TRBD1 (5 bases). Germline CDR1 is GTSNPN and CDR2 is SVGIG (reference sequence). The V end lost 0 bases, the J end lost 6 bases, and 17 bases lay between the germline ends. The CDR3 sequence is 16 residues long.

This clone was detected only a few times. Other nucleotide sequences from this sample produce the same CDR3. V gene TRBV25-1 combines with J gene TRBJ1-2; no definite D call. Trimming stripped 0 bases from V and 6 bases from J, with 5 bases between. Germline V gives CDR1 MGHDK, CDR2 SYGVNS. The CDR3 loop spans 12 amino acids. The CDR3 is CASSEYGDGYTF. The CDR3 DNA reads TGTGCCAGCAGTGAATACGGAGATGGCTACACCTTC.

DNA of the CDR3: TGTGCCAGCAGCTTGTCAAACAGCGGGTCACCCCTCCACTTT. Its protein product is CASSLSNSGSPLHF. The genes are TRBV5-4 and TRBJ1-6; D is unresolved. Trimming took 1 base from V and 10 from J, leaving 12 bases between them. The CDR3 loop spans 14 amino acids. Germline CDR1 is SGHNT and CDR2 is YYREEE (reference sequence).

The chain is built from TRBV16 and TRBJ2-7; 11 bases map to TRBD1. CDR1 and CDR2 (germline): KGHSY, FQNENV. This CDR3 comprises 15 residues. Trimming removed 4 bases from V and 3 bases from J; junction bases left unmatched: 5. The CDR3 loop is CASSRGQGGIYEQYF. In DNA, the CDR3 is TGTGCCAGCAGCCGGGGACAGGGGGGGATCTACGAGCAGTACTTC. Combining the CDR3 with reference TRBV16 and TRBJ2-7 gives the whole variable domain GEEVAQTPKHLVRGEGQKAKLYCAPIKGHSYVFWYQQVLKNEFKFLISFQNENVFDETGMPKERFSAKCLPNSPCSLEIQATKLEDSAVYFCASSRGQGGIYEQYFGPGTRLTVT.

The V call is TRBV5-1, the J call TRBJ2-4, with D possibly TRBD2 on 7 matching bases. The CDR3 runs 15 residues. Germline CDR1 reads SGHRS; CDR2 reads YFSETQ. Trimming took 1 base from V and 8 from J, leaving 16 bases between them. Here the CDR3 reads CASSLQGRGGDIQYF. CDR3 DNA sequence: TGCGCCAGCAGCTTGCAGGGCAGGGGAGGGGACATTCAGTACTTC.

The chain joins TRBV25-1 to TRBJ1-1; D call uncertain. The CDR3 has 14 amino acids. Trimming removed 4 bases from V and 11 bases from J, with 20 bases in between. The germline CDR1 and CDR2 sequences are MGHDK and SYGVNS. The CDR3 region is CASSGQGGLRAAFF. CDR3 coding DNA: TGTGCCAGCAGTGGCCAAGGAGGACTTCGCGCCGCTTTCTTT. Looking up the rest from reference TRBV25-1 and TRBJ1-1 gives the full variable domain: EADIYQTPRYLVIGTGKKITLECSQTMGHDKMYWYQQDPGMELHLIHYSYGVNSTEKGDLSSESTVSRIRTEHFPLTLESARPSHTSQYLCASSGQGGLRAAFFGQGTRLTVV.

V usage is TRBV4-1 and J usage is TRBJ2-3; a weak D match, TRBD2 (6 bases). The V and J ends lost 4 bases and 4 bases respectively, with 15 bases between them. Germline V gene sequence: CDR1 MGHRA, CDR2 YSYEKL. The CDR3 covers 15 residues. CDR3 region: CASSRDRGNADTQYF. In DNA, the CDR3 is TGCGCCAGCAGCCGAGACCGGGGGAACGCAGATACGCAGTATTTT.

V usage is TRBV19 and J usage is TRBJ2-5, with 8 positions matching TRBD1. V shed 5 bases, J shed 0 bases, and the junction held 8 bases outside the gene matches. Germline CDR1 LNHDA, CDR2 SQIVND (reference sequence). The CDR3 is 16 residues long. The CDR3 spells CASSSSGGAYQETQYF. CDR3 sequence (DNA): TGTGCCAGTAGTTCATCAGGGGGCGCGTACCAAGAGACCCAGTACTTC.

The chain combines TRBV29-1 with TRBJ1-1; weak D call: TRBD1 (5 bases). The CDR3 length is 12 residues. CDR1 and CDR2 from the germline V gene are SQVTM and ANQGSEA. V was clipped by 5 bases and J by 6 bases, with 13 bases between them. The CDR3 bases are TGCAGCGTTACAGGCCTGGACGCTGAAGCTTTCTTT. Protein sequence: CSVTGLDAEAFF.

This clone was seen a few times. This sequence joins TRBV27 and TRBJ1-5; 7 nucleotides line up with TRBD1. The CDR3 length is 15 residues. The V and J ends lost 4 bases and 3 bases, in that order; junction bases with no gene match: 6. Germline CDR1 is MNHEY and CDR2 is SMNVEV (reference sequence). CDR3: CASSYSGTANQPQHF. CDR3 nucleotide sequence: TGTGCCAGCAGTTATTCCGGGACAGCCAATCAGCCCCAGCATTTT.

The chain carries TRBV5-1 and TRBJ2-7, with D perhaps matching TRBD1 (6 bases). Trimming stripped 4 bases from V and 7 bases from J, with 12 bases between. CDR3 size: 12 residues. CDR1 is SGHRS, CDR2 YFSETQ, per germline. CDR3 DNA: TGCGCCAGCAGCCCGGGACATTGTGAGCAGTACTTC. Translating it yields CASSPGHCEQYF.

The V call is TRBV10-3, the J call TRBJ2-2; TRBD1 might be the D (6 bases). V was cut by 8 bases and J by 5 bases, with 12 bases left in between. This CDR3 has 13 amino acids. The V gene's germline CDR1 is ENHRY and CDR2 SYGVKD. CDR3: CAIAGEGTGELFF. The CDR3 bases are TGTGCCATCGCAGGGGAAGGGACCGGGGAGCTGTTTTTT.

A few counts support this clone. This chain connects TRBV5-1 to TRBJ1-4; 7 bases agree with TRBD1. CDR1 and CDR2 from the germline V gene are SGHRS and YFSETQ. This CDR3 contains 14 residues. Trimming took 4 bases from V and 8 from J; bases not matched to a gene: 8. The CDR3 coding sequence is TGCGCCAGCAGCACGGACAGGATAAGGGAAAAACTGTTTTTT. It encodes CASSTDRIREKLFF.

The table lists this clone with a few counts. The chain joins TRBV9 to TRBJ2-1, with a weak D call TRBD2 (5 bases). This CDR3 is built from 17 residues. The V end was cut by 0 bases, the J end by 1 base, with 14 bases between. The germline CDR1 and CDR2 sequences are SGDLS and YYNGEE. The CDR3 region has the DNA TGTGCCAGCAGCGTAGAGGGAGCTTTCAGATCCTACAATGAGCAGTTCTTC. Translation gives CASSVEGAFRSYNEQFF.

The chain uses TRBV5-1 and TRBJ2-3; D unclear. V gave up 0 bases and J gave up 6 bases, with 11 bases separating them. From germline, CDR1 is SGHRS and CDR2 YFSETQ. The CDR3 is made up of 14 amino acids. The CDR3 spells CASSLGRLDDTQYF. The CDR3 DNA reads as TGCGCCAGCAGCTTGGGGCGACTCGACGATACGCAGTATTTT.

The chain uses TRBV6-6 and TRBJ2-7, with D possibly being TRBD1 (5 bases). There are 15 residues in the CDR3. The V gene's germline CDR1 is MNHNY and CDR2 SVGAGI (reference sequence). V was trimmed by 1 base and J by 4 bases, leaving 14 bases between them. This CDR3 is CASSYFRQGGYEQYF. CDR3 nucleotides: TGTGCCAGCAGTTACTTCCGGCAGGGTGGGTACGAGCAGTACTTC.

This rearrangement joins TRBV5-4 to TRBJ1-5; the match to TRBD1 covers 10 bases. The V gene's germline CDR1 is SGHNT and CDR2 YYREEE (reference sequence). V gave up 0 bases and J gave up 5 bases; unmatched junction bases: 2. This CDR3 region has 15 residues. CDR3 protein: CASSLGGTGDQPQHF. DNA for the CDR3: TGTGCCAGCAGCTTGGGAGGGACAGGGGATCAGCCCCAGCATTTT.

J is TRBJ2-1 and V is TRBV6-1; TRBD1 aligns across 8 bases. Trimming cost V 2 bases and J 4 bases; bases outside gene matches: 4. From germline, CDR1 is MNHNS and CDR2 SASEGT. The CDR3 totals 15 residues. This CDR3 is CASSEQGAGYNEQFF. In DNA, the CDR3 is TGTGCCAGCAGTGAACAGGGGGCGGGTTACAATGAGCAGTTCTTC.

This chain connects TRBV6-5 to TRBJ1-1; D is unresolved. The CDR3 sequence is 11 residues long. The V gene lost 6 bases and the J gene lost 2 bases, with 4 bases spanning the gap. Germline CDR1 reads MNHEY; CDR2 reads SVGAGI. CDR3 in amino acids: CASRHNTEAFF. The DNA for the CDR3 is TGTGCCAGCAGACACAACACTGAAGCTTTCTTT.

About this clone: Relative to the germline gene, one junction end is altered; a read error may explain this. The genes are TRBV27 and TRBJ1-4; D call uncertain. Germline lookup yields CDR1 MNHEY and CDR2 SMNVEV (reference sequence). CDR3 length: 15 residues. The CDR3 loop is CASSYWEGANGELFF. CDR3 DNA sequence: TGTGCCAGCAGCTATTGGGAGGGAGCTAATGGGGAACTATTTTTT.